This T cell receptor beta chain is from a study of response to subunit inactivated influenza vaccine. TCRdb re-analysed the RT-PCR reads in MiXCR, keeping a single row per CDR3 protein. The table shows hundreds of thousands of distinct CDR3 sequences, with around 20% occurring only once. J gave up 2 bases and V 6 bases, and 5 bases lay outside the gene matches. CDR3 length: 14 amino acids. Study observations and caveats: Only a handful of new T cells, the authors suggested, are recruited with each seasonal influenza vaccination.

This clonotype was counted a few times. Its matching antigen is unknown. The TCR sequence derives from a man in his fifties who received an inactivated influenza vaccine. The chain combines TRBV12-3 or TRBV12-4 with TRBJ2-7; 9 bases align to TRBD1. The sample in question was PBMCs from blood, obtained 4 to 6 days after vaccination. This chain's CDR3 is CASSRDRVAYEQYF. The CDR3 nucleotides read TGTGCCAGCAGCCGGGACAGGGTGGCCTACGAGCAGTACTTC.